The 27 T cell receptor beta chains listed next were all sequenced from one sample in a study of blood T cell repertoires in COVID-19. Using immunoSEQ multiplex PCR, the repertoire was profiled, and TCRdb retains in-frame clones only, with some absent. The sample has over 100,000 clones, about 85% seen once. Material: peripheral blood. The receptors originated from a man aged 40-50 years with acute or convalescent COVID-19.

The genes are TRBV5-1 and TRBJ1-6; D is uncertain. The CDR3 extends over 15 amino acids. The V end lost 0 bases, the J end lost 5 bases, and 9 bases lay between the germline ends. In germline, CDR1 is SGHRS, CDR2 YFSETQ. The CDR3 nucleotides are TGCGCCAGCAGCTTGGGAGGGATGGATAATTCACCCCTCCACTTT. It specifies CASSLGGMDNSPLHF.

The DNA for the CDR3 is TGTGCCAGCACCAGACTAGGGACAGGGGTTGAAAAACTGTTTTTT. Translated, it gives CASTRLGTGVEKLFF. The gene calls are TRBV6-6 and TRBJ1-4; 10 nucleotides match TRBD1. The CDR3 is 15 amino acids. CDR1 and CDR2 (germline): MNHNY, SVGAGI (reference sequence). The J segment lost 7 bases and the V segment lost 7 bases, leaving 9 bases of the junction unmatched.

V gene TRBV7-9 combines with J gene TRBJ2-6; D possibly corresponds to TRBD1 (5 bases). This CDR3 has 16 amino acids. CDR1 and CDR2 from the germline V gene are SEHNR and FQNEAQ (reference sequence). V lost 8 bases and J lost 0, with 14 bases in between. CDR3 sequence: CASLDTKYSGANVLTF. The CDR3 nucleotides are TGTGCCAGCTTGGACACCAAATACTCTGGGGCCAACGTCCTGACTTTC.

The CDR3 coding sequence is TGTGCCAGCTCCAAGGACAGGGCCGTAGCCAAAAACATTCAGTACTTC. Its translation is CASSKDRAVAKNIQYF. This chain connects TRBV7-2 to TRBJ2-4; 8 bases map to TRBD1. This CDR3 is built from 16 residues. Looked up from germline, CDR1 is SGHTA and CDR2 is FQGNSA. The V segment lost 8 bases and the J segment 0 bases; nucleotides outside the gene matches: 9. Variable domain in full (rest from reference TRBV7-2 and TRBJ2-4): GAGVSQSPSNKVTEKGKDVELRCDPISGHTALYWYRQSLGQGLEFLIYFQGNSAPDKSGLPSDRFSAERTGGSVSTLTIQRTQQEDSAVYLCASSKDRAVAKNIQYFGAGTRLSVL.

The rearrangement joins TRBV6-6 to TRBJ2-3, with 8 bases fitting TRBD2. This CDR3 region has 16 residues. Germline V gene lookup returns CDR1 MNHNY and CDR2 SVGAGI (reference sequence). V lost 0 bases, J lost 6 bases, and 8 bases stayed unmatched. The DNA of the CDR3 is TGTGCCAGCAGTTACTCGACTAGCGTGTGGACGGATACGCAGTATTTT. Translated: CASSYSTSVWTDTQYF.

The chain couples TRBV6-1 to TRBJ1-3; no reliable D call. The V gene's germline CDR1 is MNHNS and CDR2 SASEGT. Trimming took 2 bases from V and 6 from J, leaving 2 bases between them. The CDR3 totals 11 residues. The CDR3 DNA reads TGTGCCAGCAGTGAACTAAACACCATATATTTT. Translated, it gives CASSELNTIYF.

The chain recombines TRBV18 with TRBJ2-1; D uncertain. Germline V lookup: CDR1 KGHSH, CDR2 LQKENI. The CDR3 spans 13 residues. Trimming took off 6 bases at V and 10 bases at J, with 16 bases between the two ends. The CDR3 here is CASSPPSENEQFF. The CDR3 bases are TGTGCCAGCTCCCCTCCGTCGGAGAACGAGCAGTTCTTC.

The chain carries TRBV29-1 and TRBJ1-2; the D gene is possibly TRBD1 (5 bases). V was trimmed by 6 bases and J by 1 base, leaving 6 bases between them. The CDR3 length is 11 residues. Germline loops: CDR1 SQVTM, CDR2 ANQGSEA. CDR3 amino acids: CSVRDNYGYTF. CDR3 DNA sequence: TGCAGCGTCAGGGATAACTATGGCTACACCTTC.

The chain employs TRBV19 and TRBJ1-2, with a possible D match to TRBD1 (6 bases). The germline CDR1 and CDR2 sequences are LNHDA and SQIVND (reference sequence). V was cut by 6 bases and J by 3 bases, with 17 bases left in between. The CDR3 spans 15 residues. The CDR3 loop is CASSTYRAGDYGYTF. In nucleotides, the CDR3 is TGTGCCAGTAGCACCTACAGGGCGGGGGACTATGGCTACACCTTC.

The chain's CDR3 is CASSLRGGTEAFF. The CDR3 nucleotides read TGTGCCAGCAGTTTAAGGGGTGGCACTGAAGCTTTCTTT. The rearrangement joins TRBV12-3 or TRBV12-4 to TRBJ1-1; D is possibly TRBD1 (5 bases). The CDR3 has 13 amino acids. The ends were cut back, 2 bases at V and 4 bases at J, with 8 bases in the middle.

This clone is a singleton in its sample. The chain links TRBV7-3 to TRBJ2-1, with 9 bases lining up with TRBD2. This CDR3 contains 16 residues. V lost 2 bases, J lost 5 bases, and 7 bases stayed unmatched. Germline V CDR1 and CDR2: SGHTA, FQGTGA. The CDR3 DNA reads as TGTGCCAGCAGCTTACTGGGGACTAGCCGTGACAATGAGCAGTTCTTC. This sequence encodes CASSLLGTSRDNEQFF.

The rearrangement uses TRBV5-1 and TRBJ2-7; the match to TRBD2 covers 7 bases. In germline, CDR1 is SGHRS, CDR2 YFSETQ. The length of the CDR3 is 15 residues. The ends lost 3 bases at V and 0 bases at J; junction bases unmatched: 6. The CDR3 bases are TGCGCCAGCAGCTCTGGGGGAGGGCCCTCCTACGAGCAGTACTTC. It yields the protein CASSSGGGPSYEQYF.

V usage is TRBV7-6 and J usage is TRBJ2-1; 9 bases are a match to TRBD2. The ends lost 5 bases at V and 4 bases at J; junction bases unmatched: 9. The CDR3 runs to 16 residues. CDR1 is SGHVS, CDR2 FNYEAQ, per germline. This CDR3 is CASSTRRTSEYNEQFF. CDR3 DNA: TGTGCCAGCAGCACCCGAAGGACTAGCGAGTACAATGAGCAGTTCTTC.

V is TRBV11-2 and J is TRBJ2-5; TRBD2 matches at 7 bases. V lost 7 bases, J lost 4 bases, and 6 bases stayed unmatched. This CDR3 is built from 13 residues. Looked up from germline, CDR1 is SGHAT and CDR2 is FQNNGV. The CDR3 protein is CASTLAAGETQYF. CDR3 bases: TGTGCCAGCACCCTAGCGGCCGGAGAGACCCAGTACTTC.

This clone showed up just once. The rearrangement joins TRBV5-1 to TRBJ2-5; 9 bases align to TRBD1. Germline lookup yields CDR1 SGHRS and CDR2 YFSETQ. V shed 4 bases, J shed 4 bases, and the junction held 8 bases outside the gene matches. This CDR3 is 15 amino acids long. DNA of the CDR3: TGCGCCAGCAGCCTGTCTACAGGGGGCCGAGAGACCCAGTACTTC. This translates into CASSLSTGGRETQYF.

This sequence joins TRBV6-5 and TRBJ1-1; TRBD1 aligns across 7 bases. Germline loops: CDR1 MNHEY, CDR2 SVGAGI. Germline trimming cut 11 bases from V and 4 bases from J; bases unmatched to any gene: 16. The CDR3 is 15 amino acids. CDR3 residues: CACGGAGGKRTEAFF. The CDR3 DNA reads TGTGCCTGCGGGGGGGCAGGGGGAAAGCGCACTGAAGCTTTCTTT.

The CDR3 DNA follows: TGCAGCGTTGCGGAAAACAGACAGGATGGCTACACCTTC. Its protein product is CSVAENRQDGYTF. The rearrangement links TRBV29-1 to TRBJ1-2; TRBD1 is a possible D gene (6 bases). The V end was cut by 4 bases, the J end by 6 bases, with 15 bases between. This CDR3 spans 13 amino acids. From germline, CDR1 is SQVTM and CDR2 ANQGSEA.

The CDR3 DNA follows: TGTGCCAGCAGGAGACAGGGAGGACAGACAGAAGCTTTCTTT. Protein product: CASRRQGGQTEAFF. The V and J genes are TRBV6-5 and TRBJ1-1; 7 bases are a match to TRBD1. This CDR3 has 14 amino acids. The germline V gene has CDR1 MNHEY and CDR2 SVGAGI. Unmatched junction bases numbered 12, after V lost 6 bases and J lost 8 bases.

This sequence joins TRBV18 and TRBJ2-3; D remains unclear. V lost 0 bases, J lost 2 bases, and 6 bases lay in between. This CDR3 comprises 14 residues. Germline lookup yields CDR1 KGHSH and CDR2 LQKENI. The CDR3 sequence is CASSPPGFTDTQYF. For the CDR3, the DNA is TGTGCCAGCTCACCACCGGGCTTCACAGATACGCAGTATTTT.

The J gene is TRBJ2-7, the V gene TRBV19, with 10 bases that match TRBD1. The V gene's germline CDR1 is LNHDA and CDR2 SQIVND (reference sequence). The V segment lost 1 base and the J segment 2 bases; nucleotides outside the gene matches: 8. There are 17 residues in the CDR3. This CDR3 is CASSIGPPGQGPYEQYF. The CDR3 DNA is TGTGCCAGTAGTATAGGGCCTCCGGGACAGGGGCCCTACGAGCAGTACTTC. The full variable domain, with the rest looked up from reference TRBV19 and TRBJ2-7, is DGGITQSPKYLFRKEGQNVTLSCEQNLNHDAMYWYRQDPGQGLRLIYYSQIVNDFQKGDIAEGYSVSREKKESFPLTVTSAQKNPTAFYLCASSIGPPGQGPYEQYFGPGTRLTVT.

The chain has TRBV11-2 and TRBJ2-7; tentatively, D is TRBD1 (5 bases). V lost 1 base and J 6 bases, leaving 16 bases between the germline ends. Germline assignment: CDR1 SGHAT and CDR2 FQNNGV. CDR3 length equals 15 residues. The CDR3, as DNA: TGTGCCAGCAGCTTAGCAGGGAACAGTGGTTTCGAGCAGTACTTC. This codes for CASSLAGNSGFEQYF.

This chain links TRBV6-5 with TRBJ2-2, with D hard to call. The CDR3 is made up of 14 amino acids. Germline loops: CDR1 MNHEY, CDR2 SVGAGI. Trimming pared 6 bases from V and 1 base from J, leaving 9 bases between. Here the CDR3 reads CASSPQLNTGELFF. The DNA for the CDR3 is TGTGCCAGCAGCCCCCAATTGAACACCGGGGAGCTGTTTTTT.

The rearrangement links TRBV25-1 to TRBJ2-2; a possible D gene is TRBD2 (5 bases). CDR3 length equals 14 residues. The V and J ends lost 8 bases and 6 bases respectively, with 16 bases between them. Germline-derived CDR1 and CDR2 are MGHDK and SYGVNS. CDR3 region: CASGGRLWAGELFF. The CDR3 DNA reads TGTGCCAGCGGAGGTCGGCTATGGGCCGGGGAGCTGTTTTTT.

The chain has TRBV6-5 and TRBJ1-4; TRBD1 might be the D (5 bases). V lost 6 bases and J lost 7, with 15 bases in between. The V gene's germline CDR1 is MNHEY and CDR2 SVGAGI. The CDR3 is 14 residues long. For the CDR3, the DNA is TGTGCCAGCAGCCCAGGGTTCTTGAGTGAAAAACTGTTTTTT. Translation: CASSPGFLSEKLFF.

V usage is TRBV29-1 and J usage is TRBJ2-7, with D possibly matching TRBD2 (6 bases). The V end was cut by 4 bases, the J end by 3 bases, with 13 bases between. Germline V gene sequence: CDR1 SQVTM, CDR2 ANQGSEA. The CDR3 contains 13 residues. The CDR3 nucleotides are TGCAGCGTTGGCTCTAGCGCAAACTACGAGCAGTACTTC. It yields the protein CSVGSSANYEQYF.

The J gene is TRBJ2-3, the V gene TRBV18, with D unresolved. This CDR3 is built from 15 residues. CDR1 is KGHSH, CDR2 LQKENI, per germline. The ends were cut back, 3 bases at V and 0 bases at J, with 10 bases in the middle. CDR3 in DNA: TGTGCCAGCTCACCCTTTATACTTAGCACAGATACGCAGTATTTT. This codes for CASSPFILSTDTQYF.

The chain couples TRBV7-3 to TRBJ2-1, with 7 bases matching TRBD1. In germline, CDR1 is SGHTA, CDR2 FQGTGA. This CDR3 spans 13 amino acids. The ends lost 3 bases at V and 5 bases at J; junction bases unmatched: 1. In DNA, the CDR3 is TGTGCCAGCAGCTTGGGACAGAACAATGAGCAGTTCTTC. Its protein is CASSLGQNNEQFF.